This record concerns one T cell receptor (beta chain) sequence. Its specificity is not known. The read comes to an end 3 residues before the CDR3 does, leaving the germline J gene to fill in the end. CDR3 length: 13 residues. Germline V gives CDR1 SGHTA, CDR2 FQGTGA. The ends were cut back, 5 bases at V and 2 bases at J, with 9 bases in the middle. These data are taken from a study of T cells in women clearing cervical HPV infection. About the research overall: No precancer developed; the control's incident HPV16 infection cleared within 12 months. General observations from the study: Repertoire richness, not evenness, was significantly elevated in CIN3+ cases versus controls.

Repertoires were generated with immunoSEQ multiplex PCR, while TCRdb's copy carries only in-frame clones and drops some. This sample's table reports some 30,000 clones. The source is a woman aged 18 to 75 with a cervical HPV16 infection that either progressed to CIN3+ or cleared (not recorded which). The chain couples TRBV7-3 to TRBJ1-1; D possibly corresponds to TRBD1 (5 bases). The sample was blood buffy coat. CDR3 in amino acids: CASSPDTNTEAFF. The DNA read from the CDR3 is TGTGCCAGCAGCCCGGACACTAACACTGAA.